This TCR beta chain was sequenced for a study of blood T cell repertoires in COVID-19. Looking at the study overall: Spain, Italy and the United States supplied samples that represented acute and convalescent COVID-19.

CDR1 is MNHEY, CDR2 SVGAGI, per germline. The length of the CDR3 is 16 residues. The protocol was immunoSEQ multiplex PCR, while the TCRdb copy is restricted to in-frame clones and leaves out a portion. The top ten hold roughly 1.4% of the sample, which has about 49,000 clones, roughly 84% seen once. In this sample, this clone turned up once. One end of the junction is discordant with germline, which a read error may explain. Sequencing was performed on peripheral blood. This chain joins TRBV6-5 and TRBJ1-3, with TRBD1 matching 8 bases. The receptor was derived from a man aged 50-59 years with acute or convalescent COVID-19. CDR3 sequence: CANSYDGQGKGNTIYF. The CDR3 region has the DNA TGTGCCAACAGTTACGATGGACAGGGAAAAGGAAACACCATATATTTT.